The present T cell receptor (beta chain) was sequenced within a study of shared clonotypes between healthy human individuals (dated by TCRdb to 2020 to 2022). Concerning the study at large: A few men and two women, aged 18 to 49 years, made up the cohort. Per donor, three plates each were used for CD4 naive and CD4 memory, two for CD8 naive, and one for CD8 memory. Blood TCR repertoires of about 5 healthy adults were deeply sequenced to estimate repertoire size and the extent of clonotype sharing between individuals. Different laboratories and diverse techniques were used to prepare libraries and sequence TCR repertoires, to increase sequencing depth and limit assay-specific biases. Each donor's leukapheresis produced roughly between about 0.8 and 8.9 billion PBMCs.

This clone has a single count. Its antigen remains undetermined. No quality values exist for individual bases; no much larger clone is one base distant. On the study overall, not on this receptor specifically: Sampling was limited to blood, and TCR repertoires in tissue likely differ from TCR repertoires in blood. Estimated clonotype richness was generally larger for naive than for memory subsets. Because the study included only a small number of donors, the genetic and exposure-history diversity represented was limited. Higher generation probabilities were observed for clonotypes shared by all four sorted-subset donors than for non-shared clonotypes. Based on pairwise subsampling, the degree of clonotype sharing among donors was expected to be affected by sequencing depth. Across a handful of donors, 5% to 6% of naive CD4, approximately 3.5% of naive CD8, roughly 2.3% of memory CD4, and 0.4% of memory CD8 clonotypes were shared. Rarefaction of sorted-subset datasets indicated incomplete sequencing despite the large sequencing depth.

The CDR3 spans 14 residues, from the cysteine through the phenylalanine. Left in the record is the CDR3 DNA by itself, 42 bases read in frame from the first base. V has 4 bases trimmed and J has 5 bases trimmed; junction bases matching no gene number 6. The germline V gene yields SGHNT for CDR1 and YENEEA for CDR2. The donors were healthy, HIV-negative adults who had no recently reported acute infections or vaccinations. All donors were Caucasian adults living in Nashville, Tennessee, USA. CD4+ T cells were enriched by magnetic negative selection; naive cells were then positively selected on CD45RA, and the negative fraction formed the memory subset. Blood was collected by leukapheresis, and PBMCs were isolated by Ficoll-Histopaque density gradient centrifugation and then cryopreserved in liquid nitrogen vapor phase. Analytical flow cytometry was used to check the purity and quantity of every magnetically sorted T cell population. Genomic DNA was isolated from each sorted fraction and quantified by UV absorbance on a Nanodrop 2000c.

Using the deep immunoSEQ assay, TCR CDR3 regions were amplified from genomic DNA by multiplex PCR. Extracted genomic DNA from each cell subset was spread evenly across all wells of several immunoSEQ 96-well plates, with each plate serving as a replicate. For sorted subsets, each replicate PCR was loaded with around 200 ng genomic DNA, equivalent to about 30,000 T cell genomes. Purified libraries were measured with a Qubit 3.0 fluorometer, size-checked on a Bioanalyzer 2100, and measured again with the KAPA Library Quantification kit. Every immunoSEQ 96-well plate was sequenced on a dedicated single-read 150-cycle Illumina NextSeq 550 flow cell. Per the authors' processing: The immunoSEQ output contained only junctional sequences without quality scores, so filtering could not match that applied to full-length reads. Sequences were annotated with PyIR, a Python wrapper for IgBLAST v1.9, and V/J genes and CDR3 were assigned using IMGT germline references. Any read was removed if the V/J assignment was weak (E-value above 1e-6), the CDR3 was missing, or the read contained stop codons, out-of-frame junctions, or ambiguous translated residues. V3J clonotypes were defined as sequences sharing the same inferred V gene, J gene, and CDR3 amino acid sequence. Percentage overlap between repertoires was calculated by dividing the number of shared unique clonotypes by the size of the smaller repertoire. Repertoire richness was assessed with RTK rarefaction, the Chao1 estimator, and Recon v2.1 estimates of unobserved clonotypes. For all TCRbeta clonotypes obtained by the gDNA method from a few donors, generation probabilities were computed with OLGA. TCRdb's version of the immuneACCESS table is confined to in-frame rearrangements and falls short of the full clone set. An unresolved V gene accounts for under half of the shortfall where checked; the remainder is of unknown origin. V, J and clone size derive from that table, while D and trimming were established from the DNA sequence. Recorded for this sample are a few million clones; roughly 92% of them occurred a single time. More than 0.35% of the sample is in the top ten clones.

The rearranged segments are TRBV11-3 and TRBJ2-7, with TRBD1 matching 9 junction bases. The sample taken for sequencing was naive CD4+ T cells from PBMCs. This sample's cell subset or site label indicates: CD45RA+ positively selected. The receptor was derived from a man aged 18 to 30 in good health. Some clones in this sample may be carry-over from other donors' samples. The CDR3 has the sequence CASSSRTGDDEQYF. Read as DNA, the sequence is TGTGCCAGCAGCTCACGGACAGGGGACGACGAGCAGTACTTC.